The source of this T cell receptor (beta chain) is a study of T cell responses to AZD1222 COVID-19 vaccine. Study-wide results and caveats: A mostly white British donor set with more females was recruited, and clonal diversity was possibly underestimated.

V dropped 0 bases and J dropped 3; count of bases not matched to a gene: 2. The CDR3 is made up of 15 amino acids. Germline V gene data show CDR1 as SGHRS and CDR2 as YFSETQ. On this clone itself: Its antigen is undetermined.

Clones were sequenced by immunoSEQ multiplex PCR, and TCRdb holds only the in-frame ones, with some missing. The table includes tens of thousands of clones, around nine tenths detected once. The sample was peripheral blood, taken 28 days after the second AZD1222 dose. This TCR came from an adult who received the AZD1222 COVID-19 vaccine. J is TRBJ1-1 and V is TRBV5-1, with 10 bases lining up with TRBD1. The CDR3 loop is CASSLVGTGDTEAFF. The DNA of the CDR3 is TGCGCCAGCAGCTTGGTAGGGACAGGGGACACTGAAGCTTTCTTT.